This T cell receptor beta chain comes out of a study of chemoradiotherapy in HPV16-positive cancers. About the study: A couple of HPV16-positive patients' cells yielded candidate HPV-specific clones and common motifs.

This CDR3 has 18 residues. Germline V gives CDR1 MNHEY, CDR2 SMNVEV (reference sequence). With V trimmed by 4 bases and J by 0 bases, 8 bases remained unmatched. General study results and limits: Candidate HPV-specific clones and E7-related TCR motifs grew in tumor during treatment. Only two HPV16-positive patients supplied the functional HPV-specificity definition.

Repeated repertoire sampling spanned the course of chemoradiotherapy. Notes on this clone: Its antigen is unknown.

Assay: immunoSEQ multiplex PCR; the TCRdb copy retains only in-frame clones and omits some. The sample carries roughly 5,100 clones, about 69% recorded once. The TCR was taken from a human donor with HPV-associated anogenital cancer. The material was tumor tissue, obtained from a patient who underwent chemoradiotherapy. The chain links TRBV27 to TRBJ1-5; 11 nucleotides match TRBD1. CDR3 amino acids: CASSSRTGGPFSNQPQHF. CDR3 nucleotides: TGTGCCAGCAGTTCGAGGACAGGGGGCCCTTTTAGCAATCAGCCCCAGCATTTT.